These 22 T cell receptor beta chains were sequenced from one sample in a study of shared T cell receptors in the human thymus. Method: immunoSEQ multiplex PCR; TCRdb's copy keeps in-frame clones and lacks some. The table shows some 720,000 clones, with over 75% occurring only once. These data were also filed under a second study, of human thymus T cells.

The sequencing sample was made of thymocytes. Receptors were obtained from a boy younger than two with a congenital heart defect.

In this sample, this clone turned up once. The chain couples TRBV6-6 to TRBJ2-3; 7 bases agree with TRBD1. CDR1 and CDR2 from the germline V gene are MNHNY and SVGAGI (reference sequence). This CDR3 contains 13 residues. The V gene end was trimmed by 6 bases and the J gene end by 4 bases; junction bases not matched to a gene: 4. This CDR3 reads CASRQGHADTQYF. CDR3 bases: TGTGCCAGCAGACAGGGGCACGCAGATACGCAGTATTTT.

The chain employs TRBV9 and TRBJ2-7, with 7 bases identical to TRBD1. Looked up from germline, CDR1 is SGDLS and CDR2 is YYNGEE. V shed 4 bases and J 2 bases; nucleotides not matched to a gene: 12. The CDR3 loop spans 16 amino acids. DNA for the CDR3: TGTGCCAGCAGCACCCATGGGACAGTCGAGACCTACGAGCAGTACTTC. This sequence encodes CASSTHGTVETYEQYF.

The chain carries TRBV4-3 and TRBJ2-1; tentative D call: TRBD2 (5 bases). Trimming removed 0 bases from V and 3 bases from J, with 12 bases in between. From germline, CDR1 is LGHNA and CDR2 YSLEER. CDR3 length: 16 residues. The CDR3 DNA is TGCGCCAGCAGCCAAGATCAGCGGCATCGCTACAATGAGCAGTTCTTC. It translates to CASSQDQRHRYNEQFF.

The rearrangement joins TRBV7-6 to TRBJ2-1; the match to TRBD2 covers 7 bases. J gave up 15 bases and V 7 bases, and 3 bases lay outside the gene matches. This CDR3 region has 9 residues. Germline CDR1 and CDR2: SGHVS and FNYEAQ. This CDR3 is CASTSGGFF. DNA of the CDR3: TGTGCCAGCACGTCGGGAGGGTTCTTC.

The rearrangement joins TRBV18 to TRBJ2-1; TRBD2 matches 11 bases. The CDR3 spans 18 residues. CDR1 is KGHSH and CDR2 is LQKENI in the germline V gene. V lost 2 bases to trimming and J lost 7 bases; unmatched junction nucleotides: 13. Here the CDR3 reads CASSPTTSLAGGPNEQFF. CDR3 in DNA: TGTGCCAGCTCACCAACGACGAGTTTAGCGGGAGGGCCGAATGAGCAGTTCTTC.

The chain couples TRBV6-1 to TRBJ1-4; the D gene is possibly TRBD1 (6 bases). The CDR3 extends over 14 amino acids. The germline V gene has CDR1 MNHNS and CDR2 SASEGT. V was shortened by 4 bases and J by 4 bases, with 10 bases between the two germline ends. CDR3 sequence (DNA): TGTGCCAGCAGTGCTGGACAGCTTAATGAAAAACTGTTTTTT. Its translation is CASSAGQLNEKLFF.

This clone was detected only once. In DNA form, the CDR3 reads TGTGCCAGCAGCCCTAGGACAGACTCCTACGAGCAGTACTTC. It codes for CASSPRTDSYEQYF. The chain combines TRBV16 with TRBJ2-7; tentatively, D is TRBD1 (6 bases). The CDR3 runs to 14 residues. CDR1 and CDR2 (germline): KGHSY, FQNENV. The germline V and J ends were trimmed by 4 bases and 0 bases, with 10 bases remaining between them.

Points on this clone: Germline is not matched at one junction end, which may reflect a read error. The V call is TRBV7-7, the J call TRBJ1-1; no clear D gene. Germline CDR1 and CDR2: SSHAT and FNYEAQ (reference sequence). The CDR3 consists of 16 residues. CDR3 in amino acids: CASSLSIPRVNTEAFF. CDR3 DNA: TGTGCTAGCAGCTTATCCATTCCCCGGGTGAACACTGAAGCTTTCTTT.

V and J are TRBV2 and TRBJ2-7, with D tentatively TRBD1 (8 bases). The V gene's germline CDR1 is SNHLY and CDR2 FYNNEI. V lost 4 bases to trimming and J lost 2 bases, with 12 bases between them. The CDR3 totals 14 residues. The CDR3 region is CASSGTGRAYEQYF. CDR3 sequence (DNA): TGTGCCAGCAGTGGGACAGGGAGGGCCTACGAGCAGTACTTC.

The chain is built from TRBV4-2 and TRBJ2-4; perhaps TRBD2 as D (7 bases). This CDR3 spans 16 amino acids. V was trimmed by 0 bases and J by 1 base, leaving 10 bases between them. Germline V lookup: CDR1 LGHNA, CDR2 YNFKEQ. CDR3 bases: TGTGCCAGCAGCCAAGAAGGGGGGGGCGCCAAAAACATTCAGTACTTC. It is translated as CASSQEGGGAKNIQYF.

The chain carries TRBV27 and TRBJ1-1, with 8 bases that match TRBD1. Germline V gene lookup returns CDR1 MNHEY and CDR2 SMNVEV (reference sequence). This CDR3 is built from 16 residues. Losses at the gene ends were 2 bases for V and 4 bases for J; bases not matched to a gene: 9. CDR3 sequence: CASSLRRDRKGTEAFF. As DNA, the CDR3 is TGTGCCAGCAGTTTAAGGAGGGACAGGAAGGGCACTGAAGCTTTCTTT.

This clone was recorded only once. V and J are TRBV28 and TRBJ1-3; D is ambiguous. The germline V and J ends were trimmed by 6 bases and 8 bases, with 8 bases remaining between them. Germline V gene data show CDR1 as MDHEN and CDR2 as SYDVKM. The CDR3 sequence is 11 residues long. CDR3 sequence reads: CASSREDTIYF. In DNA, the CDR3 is TGTGCCAGCAGCCGGGAGGACACCATATATTTT. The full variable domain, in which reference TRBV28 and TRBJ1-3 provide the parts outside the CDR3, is DVKVTQSSRYLVKRTGEKVFLECVQDMDHENMFWYRQDPGLGLRLIYFSYDVKMKEKGDIPEGYSVSREKKERFSLILESASTNQTSMYLCASSREDTIYFGEGSWLTVV.

As DNA, the CDR3 is TGTGCCAGCAGCCCATCGGTAGCGGGAGCTTCAGAGACCCAGTACTTC. As protein: CASSPSVAGASETQYF. The chain employs TRBV5-4 and TRBJ2-5; 9 nucleotides agree with TRBD2. Per the germline V gene, CDR1 is SGHNT and CDR2 is YYREEE (reference sequence). J lost 4 bases, V lost 4 bases, and 11 bases had no gene match. This CDR3 has 16 residues.

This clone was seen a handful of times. Written as DNA, the CDR3 is TGCGCCAGCAGACCCGGGATTAGTTCCGGGGAGCTGTTTTTT. Protein product: CASRPGISSGELFF. The genes are TRBV4-1 and TRBJ2-2; tentatively, D is TRBD2 (5 bases). The V gene lost 6 bases and the J gene lost 6 bases, with 14 bases spanning the gap. The CDR3 is made up of 14 amino acids. The germline V gene has CDR1 MGHRA and CDR2 YSYEKL.

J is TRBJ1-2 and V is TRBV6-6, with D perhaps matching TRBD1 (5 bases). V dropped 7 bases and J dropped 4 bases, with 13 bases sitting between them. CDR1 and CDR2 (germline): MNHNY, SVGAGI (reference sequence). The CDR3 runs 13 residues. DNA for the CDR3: TGTGCCAGCACCCGAACAGGATTCTATGGCTACACCTTC. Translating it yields CASTRTGFYGYTF.

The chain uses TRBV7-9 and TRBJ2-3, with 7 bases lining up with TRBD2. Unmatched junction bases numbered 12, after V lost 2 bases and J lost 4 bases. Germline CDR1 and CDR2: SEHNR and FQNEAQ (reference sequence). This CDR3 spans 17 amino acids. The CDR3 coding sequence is TGTGCCAGCAGCTTATCTCAAGGGGAGGGCCGGGCAGATACGCAGTATTTT. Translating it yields CASSLSQGEGRADTQYF.

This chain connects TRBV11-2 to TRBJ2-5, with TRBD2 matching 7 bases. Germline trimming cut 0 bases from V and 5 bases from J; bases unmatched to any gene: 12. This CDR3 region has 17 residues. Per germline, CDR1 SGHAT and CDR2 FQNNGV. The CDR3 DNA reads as TGTGCCAGCAGCTTAGACCCCGAACTAGCGTCGGGGGAGACCCAGTACTTC. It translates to CASSLDPELASGETQYF.

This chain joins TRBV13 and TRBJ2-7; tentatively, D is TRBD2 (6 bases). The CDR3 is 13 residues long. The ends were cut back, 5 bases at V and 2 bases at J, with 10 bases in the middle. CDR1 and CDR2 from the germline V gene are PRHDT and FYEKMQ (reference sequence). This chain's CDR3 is CASSHGSPYEQYF. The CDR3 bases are TGTGCCAGCAGCCACGGGAGCCCCTACGAGCAGTACTTC.

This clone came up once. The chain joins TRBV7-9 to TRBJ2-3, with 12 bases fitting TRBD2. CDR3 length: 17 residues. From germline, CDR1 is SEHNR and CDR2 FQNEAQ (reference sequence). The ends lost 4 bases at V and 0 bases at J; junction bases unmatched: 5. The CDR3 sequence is CASSYRLAGASTDTQYF. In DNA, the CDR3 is TGTGCCAGCAGCTACAGACTAGCGGGAGCTAGCACAGATACGCAGTATTTT.

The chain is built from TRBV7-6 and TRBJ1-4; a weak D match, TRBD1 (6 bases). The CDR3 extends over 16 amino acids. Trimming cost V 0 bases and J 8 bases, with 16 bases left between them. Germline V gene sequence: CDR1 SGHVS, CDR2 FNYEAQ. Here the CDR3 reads CASSLALNREREKLFF. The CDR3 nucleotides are TGTGCCAGCAGCTTAGCGCTAAACAGGGAGAGGGAAAAACTGTTTTTT.

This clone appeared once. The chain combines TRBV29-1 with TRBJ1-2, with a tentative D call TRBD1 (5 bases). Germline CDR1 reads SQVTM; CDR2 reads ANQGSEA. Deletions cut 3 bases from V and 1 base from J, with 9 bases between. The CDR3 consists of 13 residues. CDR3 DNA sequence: TGCAGCGTTGATTTGCAGGGTAACTATGGCTACACCTTC. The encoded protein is CSVDLQGNYGYTF.

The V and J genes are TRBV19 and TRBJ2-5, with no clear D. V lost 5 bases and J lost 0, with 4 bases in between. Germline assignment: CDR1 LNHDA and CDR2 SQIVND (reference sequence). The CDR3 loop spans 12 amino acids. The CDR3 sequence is CASSVYQETQYF. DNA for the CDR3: TGTGCCAGTAGTGTATACCAAGAGACCCAGTACTTC.